A single sample gave rise to the 15 T cell receptor beta chains below, sequenced in a study of beta chain features in type 1 diabetes. The isolated RNA, all of it, was reverse transcribed, so expressed TCRB transcripts were what got sequenced. TCRdb keeps only in-frame clones here, not all; method: immunoSEQ multiplex PCR. Of about 260,000 clones in the sample, under 70% are singletons; the top ten hold around 0.057%. Material for sequencing was naive CD4+ T cells from blood. These receptors were obtained from a man aged 30 to 45 in good health.

The CDR3 nucleotides read TGTGCCTGGAGTGTAGCGCAAGCTAGCACAGATACGCAGTATTTT. It codes for CAWSVAQASTDTQYF. V usage is TRBV30 and J usage is TRBJ2-3, with no clear D. The V end lost 0 bases, the J end lost 0 bases, and 10 bases lay between the germline ends. CDR1 is GTSNPN, CDR2 SVGIG, per germline (reference sequence). CDR3 length: 15 residues.

V and J are TRBV30 and TRBJ1-1, with D possibly TRBD1 on 6 matching bases. The germline V gene has CDR1 GTSNPN and CDR2 SVGIG (reference sequence). CDR3 length: 11 amino acids. V was shortened by 2 bases and J by 10 bases, with 11 bases between the two germline ends. Written as DNA, the CDR3 is TGTGCCTGGAGTTTGGAAGGGGGAGCTTTCTTT. Protein product: CAWSLEGGAFF.

This chain connects TRBV7-9 to TRBJ2-1; D possibly corresponds to TRBD2 (6 bases). Germline values: CDR1 SEHNR, CDR2 FQNEAQ (reference sequence). Trimming pared 5 bases from V and 5 bases from J, leaving 13 bases between. CDR3 length: 14 residues. The chain's CDR3 is CASSLGGSHNEQFF. The DNA of the CDR3 is TGTGCCAGCAGCCTTGGGGGGTCCCACAATGAGCAGTTCTTC.

The chain carries TRBV20-1 and TRBJ2-5; D ambiguous. Deletions cut 7 bases from V and 5 bases from J, with 8 bases between. This CDR3 region has 10 residues. Germline CDR1 and CDR2: DFQATT and SNEGSKA (reference sequence). In DNA form, the CDR3 reads TGCAGTGTCCGAAGGGAGACCCAGTACTTC. It is translated as CSVRRETQYF.

This sequence joins TRBV15 and TRBJ1-1; 7 bases are shared with TRBD1. V lost 5 bases to trimming and J lost 6 bases; unmatched junction nucleotides: 3. Germline loops: CDR1 LNHNV, CDR2 YYDKDF (reference sequence). The CDR3 spans 12 residues. DNA of the CDR3: TGTGCCACCAGCGGAACAGGGGCTGAAGCTTTCTTT. Translation gives CATSGTGAEAFF.

This clone was seen only a few times. The sample contains more than one DNA sequence encoding this CDR3. CDR3 nucleotide sequence: TGCAGCGTTGCACTAGCGGGTAGCACAGATACGCAGTATTTT. The encoded protein is CSVALAGSTDTQYF. The chain links TRBV29-1 to TRBJ2-3, with 9 positions matching TRBD2. The V gene's germline CDR1 is SQVTM and CDR2 ANQGSEA. The CDR3 contains 14 residues. V lost 4 bases and J lost 0; bases outside the gene matches: 2.

The V and J genes are TRBV18 and TRBJ2-3; TRBD2 is a possible D gene (5 bases). Germline V CDR1 and CDR2: KGHSH, LQKENI. The CDR3 loop spans 13 amino acids. With 6 bases removed from V and 5 bases from J, the gap between germline ends came to 12 bases. CDR3 DNA: TGTGCCAGCTCCCCTTCTGGAGGAGATACGCAGTATTTT. It yields the protein CASSPSGGDTQYF.

The V call is TRBV30, the J call TRBJ1-2; 8 bases are a match to TRBD1. Germline V gene sequence: CDR1 GTSNPN, CDR2 SVGIG (reference sequence). The CDR3 loop spans 12 amino acids. V trimming: 8 bases; J trimming: 4 bases; junction bases outside the gene matches: 6. This chain's CDR3 is CAGTGGSYGYTF. The CDR3, as DNA: TGTGCCGGAACAGGGGGTTCCTATGGCTACACCTTC.

This clone was found a few times. The rearrangement uses TRBV29-1 and TRBJ2-1; TRBD1 aligns across 7 bases. This CDR3 comprises 13 residues. The V gene's germline CDR1 is SQVTM and CDR2 ANQGSEA. V was pared by 6 bases and J by 6 bases, with 8 bases of the junction left unmatched. CDR3 region: CSVGEGAINEQFF. The DNA of the CDR3 is TGCAGCGTGGGTGAGGGGGCCATCAATGAGCAGTTCTTC.

The rearrangement uses TRBV15 and TRBJ2-2; D may correspond to TRBD1 or TRBD2 (5 bases each). V dropped 8 bases and J dropped 4 bases, with 11 bases sitting between them. The CDR3 covers 13 residues. The germline CDR1 and CDR2 sequences are LNHNV and YYDKDF (reference sequence). CDR3 DNA: TGTGCCACCGGGAAGGGACCCACCGGGGAGCTGTTTTTT. As protein: CATGKGPTGELFF.

This chain links TRBV29-1 with TRBJ2-1; TRBD2 agrees at 7 bases. The CDR3 has 15 amino acids. Germline CDR1 SQVTM, CDR2 ANQGSEA. The J segment lost 0 bases and the V segment lost 3 bases, leaving 5 bases of the junction unmatched. CDR3 in amino acids: CSVDTSASSYNEQFF. CDR3 DNA: TGCAGCGTTGACACTAGCGCCTCCTCCTACAATGAGCAGTTCTTC.

The chain couples TRBV5-6 to TRBJ2-5; possible D gene TRBD1, 6 bases. Per germline, CDR1 SGHDT and CDR2 YYEEEE. The CDR3 has 12 residues. V lost 2 bases to trimming and J lost 5 bases, with 7 bases between them. The CDR3 loop is CASSFTGETQYF. The CDR3 bases are TGTGCCAGCAGCTTCACAGGGGAGACCCAGTACTTC.

This clone was detected only a few times. This chain joins TRBV29-1 and TRBJ2-7, with 8 bases lining up with TRBD1. Germline V gene lookup returns CDR1 SQVTM and CDR2 ANQGSEA. Trimming cost V 7 bases and J 4 bases; bases outside gene matches: 6. CDR3 length equals 12 residues. The CDR3 loop is CSGGTGPYEQYF. CDR3 bases: TGCAGCGGCGGGACAGGACCTTACGAGCAGTACTTC.

The sample holds a few counts of this clone. This chain links TRBV7-2 with TRBJ2-5; weak D call: TRBD2 (6 bases). CDR1 and CDR2 from the germline V gene are SGHTA and FQGNSA. The CDR3 is made up of 13 amino acids. The V end was cut by 1 base, the J end by 5 bases, with 8 bases between. CDR3 amino acids: CASSLGAGETQYF. In DNA form, the CDR3 reads TGTGCCAGCAGCTTAGGGGCGGGGGAGACCCAGTACTTC.

The V call is TRBV7-2, the J call TRBJ2-1; 7 bases agree with TRBD2. Trimming removed 3 bases from V and 3 bases from J; junction bases left unmatched: 5. Germline loops: CDR1 SGHTA, CDR2 FQGNSA. This CDR3 has 15 residues. CDR3 sequence reads: CASSFSGQDYNEQFF. CDR3 in DNA: TGTGCCAGCAGCTTTAGCGGGCAGGACTACAATGAGCAGTTCTTC.